A selection of T cell receptor beta chains follows, all from one sample in a study of PD-L1 blockade in urothelial cancer. Produced via immunoSEQ multiplex PCR; TCRdb's table is partial and in-frame only. The repertoire holds around 130,000 clones, with approximately 84% as singletons. The sample here was PBMCs, taken around atezolizumab (anti-PD-L1) treatment. Every receptor here comes from a man aged 45-60 years with urothelial cancer. Both conserved end residues are part of each CDR3. A D gene is named only where the DNA matches it firmly. Some rows mark clone size as missing; the rest say once, few, many or name a class of expanded clone.

D	V	J	size	CDR3	DNA
.	TRBV19	TRBJ1-2	.	CASSIGGQYRNYGYTF	TGTGCCAGTAGTATAGGCGGACAGTATCGTAACTATGGCTACACCTTC
TRBD1	TRBV7-8	TRBJ2-2	once	CASSYRTDRANTGELFF	TGTGCCAGCAGCTACCGCACGGACAGGGCGAACACCGGGGAGCTGTTTTTT
.	TRBV6-5	TRBJ2-7	.	CASSYSSPVAYEQYF	TGTGCCAGCAGTTACTCGAGTCCGGTTGCCTACGAGCAGTACTTC
.	TRBV7-6	TRBJ2-3	.	CASSLLQLATDTQYF	TGTGCCAGCAGCTTATTACAGCTGGCCACAGATACGCAGTATTTT
TRBD1	TRBV28	TRBJ1-3	.	CASSLILPGQGSSGNTIYF	TGTGCCAGCAGTTTGATCCTACCGGGACAGGGGAGCTCTGGAAACACCATATATTTT
TRBD2	TRBV6-5	TRBJ2-1	.	CASSYPSGRGGEQFF	TGTGCCAGCAGTTATCCTAGCGGGAGGGGGGGTGAGCAGTTCTTC
.	TRBV7-6	TRBJ1-4	.	CASSSSMGGSLFF	TGTGCCAGCAGCTCCTCTATGGGGGGGTCACTGTTTTTT
.	TRBV10-3	TRBJ1-1	few	CAISGGSEAFF	TGTGCCATCAGCGGCGGGTCTGAAGCTTTCTTT
TRBD2	TRBV5-1	TRBJ2-1	.	CASSQLAGENNEQFF	TGCGCCAGCAGCCAACTAGCGGGAGAGAACAATGAGCAGTTCTTC
TRBD2	TRBV7-3	TRBJ2-3	.	CASSPSRLAGRDTQYF	TGTGCCAGCAGCCCTTCCCGACTAGCGGGGAGAGATACGCAGTATTTT
.	TRBV2	TRBJ2-3	.	CASSFSGSSTDTQYF	TGTGCCAGCAGTTTTAGCGGTTCTAGCACAGATACGCAGTATTTT
.	TRBV27	TRBJ1-1	few	CASSLYGTNEAFF	TGTGCCAGCAGTCTATACGGGACAAATGAAGCTTTCTTT
.	TRBV21-1	TRBJ2-7	.	CASSSPRQGASYEQYF	TGTGCCAGCAGCTCGCCGCGACAGGGGGCTTCCTACGAGCAGTACTTC
.	TRBV19	TRBJ1-1	.	CASRSQGLNTEAFF	TGTGCCAGTAGGTCACAGGGCCTCAACACTGAAGCTTTCTTT
TRBD1	TRBV7-9	TRBJ2-1	.	CASSIPGGVVSEQFF	TGTGCCAGCAGCATCCCAGGGGGAGTTGTTTCTGAGCAGTTCTTC
TRBD2	TRBV5-1	TRBJ2-1	.	CASSLTQLAGGPGEQFF	TGCGCCAGCAGCTTGACCCAACTAGCGGGAGGGCCAGGTGAGCAGTTCTTC
.	TRBV2	TRBJ1-6	.	CASPAEGNSPLHF	TGTGCCAGCCCCGCGGAGGGGAATTCACCCCTCCACTTT
TRBD1	TRBV25-1	TRBJ2-5	.	CASSGQDRGHQETQYF	TGTGCCAGCAGTGGCCAGGACAGGGGTCACCAAGAGACCCAGTACTTC
TRBD1	TRBV6-1	TRBJ1-4	.	CASSELGTANEKLFF	TGTGCCAGCAGTGAATTGGGGACAGCAAATGAAAAACTGTTTTTT
.	TRBV30	TRBJ1-1	.	CASPGKPGSAEAFF	TGTGCCTCTCCCGGTAAACCAGGGTCCGCTGAAGCTTTCTTT
.	TRBV29-1	TRBJ2-3	.	CSVDRPSGDTQYF	TGCAGCGTGGACAGACCCTCGGGAGATACGCAGTATTTT
.	TRBV6-6	TRBJ2-7	.	CASRGTGPYEQYF	TGTGCCAGCAGAGGGACTGGCCCCTACGAGCAGTACTTC
.	TRBV29-1	TRBJ2-2	.	CSVIKPPGNTGELFF	TGCAGCGTTATTAAACCTCCAGGGAATACCGGGGAGCTGTTTTTT
TRBD1	TRBV10-3	TRBJ1-6	.	CAITPGTGNSPLHF	TGTGCCATCACCCCCGGGACAGGAAATTCACCCCTCCACTTT
.	TRBV10-2	TRBJ1-6	.	CASSLDSRFSYNSPLHF	TGCGCCAGCAGCCTCGACAGTAGGTTCTCCTATAATTCACCCCTCCACTTT
.	TRBV5-1	TRBJ2-7	.	CASSLRLDEQYF	TGCGCCAGCAGCTTGAGACTCGACGAGCAGTACTTC
.	TRBV27	TRBJ1-4	.	CASSFLGGATNEKLFF	TGTGCCAGCAGTTTCTTAGGAGGGGCCACTAATGAAAAACTGTTTTTT
.	TRBV4-1	TRBJ1-5	many	CASSPYGTDYSNQPQHF	TGCGCCAGCAGCCCGTATGGGACGGACTATAGCAATCAGCCCCAGCATTTT
TRBD1	TRBV5-1	TRBJ1-3	.	CASSLAPDRGNTIYF	TGCGCCAGCAGCTTGGCTCCGGACAGGGGAAACACCATATATTTT
.	TRBV28	TRBJ2-5	.	CASSSHDSRTQYF	TGTGCCAGCAGTTCCCACGATTCTAGGACCCAGTACTTC
.	TRBV5-1	TRBJ2-6	.	CASSPTRLGAGANVLTF	TGCGCCAGCAGCCCGACGCGACTAGGGGCTGGGGCCAACGTCCTGACTTTC
.	TRBV6-5	TRBJ1-1	.	CASSYSARMNTEAFF	TGTGCCAGCAGTTACTCGGCCAGGATGAACACTGAAGCTTTCTTT
TRBD2	TRBV2	TRBJ2-7	.	CASRRTSGTGYEQYF	TGTGCCAGCAGGAGGACTAGCGGGACAGGTTACGAGCAGTACTTC
TRBD2	TRBV18	TRBJ2-4	.	CASSPRGLAIFSNIQYF	TGTGCCAGCTCCCCAAGGGGACTAGCGATATTTTCGAACATTCAGTACTTC
TRBD1	TRBV19	TRBJ1-2	.	CASTPDRLSNYGYTF	TGTGCCAGTACCCCGGACAGGCTTTCTAACTATGGCTACACCTTC
.	TRBV5-8	TRBJ2-7	.	CASSFSLATYEQYF	TGTGCCAGCAGCTTTTCACTAGCCACCTACGAGCAGTACTTC
.	TRBV5-1	TRBJ2-6	.	CASSSWGANVLTF	TGCGCCAGCAGTAGTTGGGGGGCCAACGTCCTGACTTTC
.	TRBV30	TRBJ2-5	.	CAWRSQGGEETQYF	TGTGCCTGGAGGTCCCAGGGGGGTGAAGAGACCCAGTACTTC
TRBD2	TRBV30	TRBJ2-3	.	CAWRSGRTDTQYF	TGTGCCTGGAGAAGCGGGAGGACAGATACGCAGTATTTT
.	TRBV20-1	TRBJ1-2	.	CSARVRLGYTF	TGCAGTGCTAGAGTTCGACTGGGCTACACCTTC
.	TRBV5-1	TRBJ2-7	.	CASSLGDGRRDEQYF	TGCGCCAGCAGCTTGGGGGACGGCCGGAGGGACGAGCAGTACTTC
TRBD2	TRBV19	TRBJ2-3	.	CASSSVTSGRASDTQYF	TGTGCCAGTAGTAGCGTGACTAGCGGGAGGGCGTCAGATACGCAGTATTTT
.	TRBV5-1	TRBJ1-1	.	CASKTPHQAEAFF	TGCGCCAGCAAGACCCCCCATCAGGCTGAAGCTTTCTTT
TRBD1	TRBV5-4	TRBJ2-1	.	CASSTGQTGNEQFF	TGTGCCAGCAGTACGGGACAGACTGGCAATGAGCAGTTCTTC
TRBD1	TRBV18	TRBJ1-1	.	CASSDGQGNTEAFF	TGTGCCAGCTCAGACGGACAGGGGAACACTGAAGCTTTCTTT
.	TRBV4-1	TRBJ2-5	.	CASSQAEVDQETQYF	TGCGCCAGCAGCCAAGCGGAGGTAGACCAAGAGACCCAGTACTTC
TRBD2	TRBV28	TRBJ2-7	.	CASRGGKGEQYF	TGTGCCAGCAGGGGGGGGAAGGGCGAGCAGTACTTC
TRBD1	TRBV15	TRBJ2-1	.	CATSRSLGQGGNNEQFF	TGTGCCACCAGCAGGAGTTTGGGACAGGGGGGAAACAATGAGCAGTTCTTC